This T cell receptor (beta chain) was obtained from a study of shared clonotypes between healthy human individuals. The protocol was immunoSEQ multiplex PCR, while the TCRdb copy is restricted to in-frame clones and leaves out a portion. The table lists about 660,000 clones, roughly 70% of them singletons, with 1.7% in the top ten. This CDR3 comprises 11 residues. Germline CDR1 and CDR2: GTSNPN and SVGIG (reference sequence). Trimming shortened V by 0 bases and J by 4 bases, and 4 bases separated the two germline ends. Points on this clone: This CDR3 is also generated by other DNA sequences in the sample.

CD4+ cell separation produced CD45RA+ naive and CD45RA-negative memory subsets. This chain links TRBV30 with TRBJ2-7; the D is unclear. The material sequenced was memory CD4+ T cells sorted from blood. As for subset: CD45RA-negative fraction. This receptor was identified in a woman aged 25 to 39 in good health. CDR3 residues: CAWSVAYEQYF. The CDR3 bases are TGTGCCTGGAGTGTGGCGTACGAGCAGTACTTC.